The 11 T cell receptor beta chains below come from one sample, sequenced in a study of PD-1 blockade in classical Hodgkin lymphoma. Every patient had relapsed following autologous stem cell transplantation, and cohorts differed in brentuximab vedotin exposure. TCRdb keeps only in-frame clones here, not all; method: immunoSEQ multiplex PCR. The repertoire holds about 58,000 clones, less than 95% seen once, with about 10% in the top ten. The source material was peripheral blood mononuclear cells (PBMCs), sampled before the second cycle of nivolumab. The source is a human donor with classical Hodgkin lymphoma.

The chain couples TRBV7-8 to TRBJ1-4; D is ambiguous. V was clipped by 3 bases and J by 4 bases, with 0 bases between them. The germline CDR1 and CDR2 sequences are SGHVS and FQNEAQ. The CDR3 length is 11 residues. In DNA, the CDR3 is TGTGCCAGCAGCTTTAATGAAAAACTGTTTTTT. This translates into CASSFNEKLFF.

The genes are TRBV2 and TRBJ2-5; 7 bases agree with TRBD1. The germline V gene encodes CDR1 SNHLY and CDR2 FYNNEI. V lost 0 bases, J lost 5 bases, and 9 bases stayed unmatched. The CDR3 runs to 16 residues. The CDR3 DNA reads as TGTGCCAGCAGTGAAGCCCGACAGGGCTTAAGGGAGACCCAGTACTTC. The encoded protein is CASSEARQGLRETQYF.

The chain joins TRBV5-1 to TRBJ2-7; 11 nucleotides align to TRBD2. CDR1 and CDR2 from the germline V gene are SGHRS and YFSETQ. After removal of 0 bases from V and 6 bases from J, the junction contained 11 bases not matched to a gene. This CDR3 region has 17 residues. In nucleotides, the CDR3 is TGCGCCAGCAGCTTGGCCCTCCCTAGCGGGAGGCCCGGCGAGCAGTACTTC. Amino acids: CASSLALPSGRPGEQYF.

This chain connects TRBV5-1 to TRBJ2-2; 9 positions agree with TRBD2. V lost 3 bases to trimming and J lost 6 bases; unmatched junction nucleotides: 6. Germline CDR1 SGHRS, CDR2 YFSETQ. The CDR3 extends over 15 amino acids. This CDR3 reads CASSSLAGAPGELFF. The CDR3 nucleotides are TGCGCCAGCAGCTCCTTAGCGGGAGCCCCCGGGGAGCTGTTTTTT.

The chain has TRBV6-4 and TRBJ2-5; 11 bases fit TRBD2. CDR1 and CDR2 (germline): MRHNA, SNTAGT. V shed 7 bases and J 4 bases; nucleotides not matched to a gene: 11. This CDR3 contains 16 residues. The CDR3 sequence: CASNITGLAGRETQYF. DNA of the CDR3: TGTGCCAGCAACATAACAGGACTAGCGGGTCGAGAGACCCAGTACTTC.

The chain is built from TRBV9 and TRBJ1-4, with D tentatively TRBD1 (6 bases). The V gene lost 0 bases and the J gene lost 10 bases, with 7 bases spanning the gap. The CDR3 extends over 12 amino acids. CDR1 SGDLS and CDR2 YYNGEE come from the germline V gene. The CDR3 loop reads CASSVGGGKLFF. The CDR3 DNA reads TGTGCCAGCAGCGTAGGAGGGGGAAAACTGTTTTTT. The full variable domain, with the rest looked up from reference TRBV9 and TRBJ1-4, is DSGVTQTPKHLITATGQRVTLRCSPRSGDLSVYWYQQSLDQGLQFLIQYYNGEERAKGNILERFSAQQFPDLHSELNLSSLELGDSALYFCASSVGGGKLFFGSGTQLSVL.

The chain employs TRBV7-3 and TRBJ2-2; TRBD2 aligns across 14 bases. With 4 bases clipped from V and 6 bases from J, the junction kept 7 bases outside the gene matches. CDR3 size: 17 residues. Germline V gene data show CDR1 as SGHTA and CDR2 as FQGTGA. The chain's CDR3 is CASSSLPGLAGAGELFF. In DNA, the CDR3 is TGTGCCAGCAGCTCCTTACCGGGACTAGCGGGAGCCGGGGAGCTGTTTTTT.

This clone was seen a few times. V usage is TRBV27 and J usage is TRBJ1-1, with 8 nucleotides matching TRBD1. There are 14 residues in the CDR3. J was trimmed by 3 bases and V by 5 bases; bases with no gene match: 5. Germline V gene data show CDR1 as MNHEY and CDR2 as SMNVEV (reference sequence). The CDR3 here is CASSAGGPDTEAFF. The CDR3, as DNA: TGTGCCAGCAGTGCAGGGGGCCCGGACACTGAAGCTTTCTTT.

The chain employs TRBV5-5 and TRBJ2-1; 8 nucleotides agree with TRBD2. This CDR3 region has 15 residues. Germline lookup yields CDR1 SGHKS and CDR2 YYEKEE (reference sequence). J gave up 8 bases and V 0 bases, and 7 bases lay outside the gene matches. The CDR3 spells CASSLGTSNLYEQFF. The DNA for the CDR3 is TGTGCCAGCAGCTTGGGGACTAGCAATTTATATGAGCAGTTCTTC.

The chain carries TRBV19 and TRBJ2-5, with 9 nucleotides matching TRBD1. The length of the CDR3 is 15 residues. V gave up 1 base and J gave up 5 bases; unmatched junction bases: 5. The germline CDR1 and CDR2 sequences are LNHDA and SQIVND (reference sequence). CDR3 sequence: CASSIVETGGETQYF. The CDR3 region has the DNA TGTGCCAGTAGTATAGTTGAGACAGGGGGGGAGACCCAGTACTTC.

A word on this clone: A far larger clone is one base from this, pointing to a likely read error. The rearrangement joins TRBV25-1 to TRBJ1-1; possible D gene TRBD1, 6 bases. V gave up 3 bases and J gave up 3 bases, with 11 bases separating them. Germline lookup yields CDR1 MGHDK and CDR2 SYGVNS. This CDR3 has 14 residues. The CDR3 protein is CASSDGGKDTEAFF. Here the CDR3 DNA reads TGTGCCAGCAGTGATGGGGGCAAGGACACTGAAGCTTTCTTT.